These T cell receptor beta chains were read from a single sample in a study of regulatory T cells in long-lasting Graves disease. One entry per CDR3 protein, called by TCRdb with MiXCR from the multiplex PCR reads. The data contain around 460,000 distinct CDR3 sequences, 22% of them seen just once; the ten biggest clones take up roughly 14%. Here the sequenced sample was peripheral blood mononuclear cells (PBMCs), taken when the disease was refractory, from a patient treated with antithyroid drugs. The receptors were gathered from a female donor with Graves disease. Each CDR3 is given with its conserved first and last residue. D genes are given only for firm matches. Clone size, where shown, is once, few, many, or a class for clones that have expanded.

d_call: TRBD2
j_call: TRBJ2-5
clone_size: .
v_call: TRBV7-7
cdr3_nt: TGTGCTAGCAGCCCACAACTAGCGGTACACGAAGGAGAGACCCAGTACTTC
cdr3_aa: CASSPQLAVHEGETQYF

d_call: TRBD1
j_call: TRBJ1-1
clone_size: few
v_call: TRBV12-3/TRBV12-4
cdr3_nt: TGTGCCAGCAGTTTCCTCGGACAGGACGAGAACACTGAAGCTTTCTTT
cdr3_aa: CASSFLGQDENTEAFF

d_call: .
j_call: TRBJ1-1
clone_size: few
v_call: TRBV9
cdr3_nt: TGTGCCAGCAGCCCCGGGACAAACCCGGACACTGAAGCTTTCTTT
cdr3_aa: CASSPGTNPDTEAFF

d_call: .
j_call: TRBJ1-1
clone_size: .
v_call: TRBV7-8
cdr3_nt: TGTGCCAGCAGCCTGGGACACACGGGGACTGAAGCTTTCTTT
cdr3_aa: CASSLGHTGTEAFF

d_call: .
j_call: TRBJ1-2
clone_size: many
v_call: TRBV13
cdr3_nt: TGTGCCAGCAGCGCACCTGATAACAGGGCTGGCTACACCTTC
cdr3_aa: CASSAPDNRAGYTF

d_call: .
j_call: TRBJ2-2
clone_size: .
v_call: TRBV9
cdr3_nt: TGTGCCAGCAGCGGGGGGACATCGAACACCGGGGAGCTGTTTTTT
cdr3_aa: CASSGGTSNTGELFF

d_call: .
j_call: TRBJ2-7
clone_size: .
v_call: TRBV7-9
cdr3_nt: TGTGCCAGCAGCTTATCGGGCGGAGCTCATTACGAGCAGTACTTC
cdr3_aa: CASSLSGGAHYEQYF

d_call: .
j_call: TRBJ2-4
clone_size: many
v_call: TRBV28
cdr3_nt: TGTGCCAGCAGTTTACTGACAGACATTCAGTACTTC
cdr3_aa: CASSLLTDIQYF

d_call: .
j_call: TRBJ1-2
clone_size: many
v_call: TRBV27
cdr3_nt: TGTGCCAGCAGTTTAGGGGTCGGTGCAACGGGCTACACCTTC
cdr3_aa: CASSLGVGATGYTF

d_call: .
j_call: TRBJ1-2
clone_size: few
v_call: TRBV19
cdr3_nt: TGTGCCAGTGGGAGGAAGGGGCTAAACTATGGCTACACCTTC
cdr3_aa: CASGRKGLNYGYTF

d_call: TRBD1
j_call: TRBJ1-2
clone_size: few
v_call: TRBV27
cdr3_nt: TGTGCCAGCAGTCTGTCCGGGACAGACTACACCTTC
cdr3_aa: CASSLSGTDYTF

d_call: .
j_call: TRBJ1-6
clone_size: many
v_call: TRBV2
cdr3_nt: TGTGCCAGCAGTGAAGCGCTTGTGGATCCAAGGAATTCACCCCTCCACTTT
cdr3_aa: CASSEALVDPRNSPLHF

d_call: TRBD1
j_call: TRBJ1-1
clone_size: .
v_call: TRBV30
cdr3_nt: TGTGCCTGGAGTGCAAACAGGGGGTATGCGAACATTGAAGCTTTCTTT
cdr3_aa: CAWSANRGYANIEAFF

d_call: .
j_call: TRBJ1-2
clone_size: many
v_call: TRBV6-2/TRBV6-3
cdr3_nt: TGTGCCACCTGGATTTATGGCTACACCTTC
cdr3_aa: CATWIYGYTF

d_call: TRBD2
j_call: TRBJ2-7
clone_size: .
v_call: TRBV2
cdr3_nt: TGCGCCAGCAGCCAGCCCGTAGCGGGAAGAATATACGAGCAGTACTTC
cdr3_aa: CASSQPVAGRIYEQYF

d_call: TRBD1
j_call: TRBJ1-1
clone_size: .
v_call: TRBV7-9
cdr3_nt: TGTGCCAGCAGCTTAGCCCGGGACAGCACATGGGTTGAAGCTTTCTTT
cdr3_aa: CASSLARDSTWVEAFF

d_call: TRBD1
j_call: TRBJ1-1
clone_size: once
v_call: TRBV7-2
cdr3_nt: TGCGCCAGCAGCCGACACGACAGGGGAGGCACTGAAGCTTTCTTT
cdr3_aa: CASSRHDRGGTEAFF

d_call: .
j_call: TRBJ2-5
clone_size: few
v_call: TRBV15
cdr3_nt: TGTGCCACCAGCAGAGCGTTCGGGGGTAGAGAGACCCAGTACTTC
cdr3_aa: CATSRAFGGRETQYF

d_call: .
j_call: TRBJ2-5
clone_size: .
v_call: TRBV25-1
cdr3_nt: TGTGCCAGCAGTGAATACGCGGAGACCCAGTACTTC
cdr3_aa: CASSEYAETQYF

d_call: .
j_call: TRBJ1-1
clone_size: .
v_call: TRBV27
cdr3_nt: TGTGCCTCTAAGGACAGGAACACTGAAGCTTTCTTT
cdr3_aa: CASKDRNTEAFF

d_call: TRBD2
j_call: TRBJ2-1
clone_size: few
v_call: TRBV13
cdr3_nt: TGTGCCAGCAGCTCAGCCCGGGAGGGGGGATTCAATGAGCAGTTCTTC
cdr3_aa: CASSSAREGGFNEQFF

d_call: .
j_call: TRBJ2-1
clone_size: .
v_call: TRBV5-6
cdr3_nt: TGTGCCAGCAGCTTGTGGCTCCGGACGAATCCCTACAATGAGCAGTTCTTC
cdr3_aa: CASSLWLRTNPYNEQFF

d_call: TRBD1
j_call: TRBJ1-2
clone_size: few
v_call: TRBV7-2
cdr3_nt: TGTGCCAGCAACACACAGGGGGTTCACTATGGCTACACCTTC
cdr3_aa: CASNTQGVHYGYTF

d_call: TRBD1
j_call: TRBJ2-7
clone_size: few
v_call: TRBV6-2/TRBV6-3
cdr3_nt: TGTGCCAGCAGTTACTCCTCGACAGGGAACTACGAGCAGTACTTC
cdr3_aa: CASSYSSTGNYEQYF

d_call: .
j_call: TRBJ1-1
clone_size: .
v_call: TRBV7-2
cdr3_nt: TGCGCCAGCAGCCTCTTCTCCGAACAGGGGAACACTGAAGCTTTCTTT
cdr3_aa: CASSLFSEQGNTEAFF

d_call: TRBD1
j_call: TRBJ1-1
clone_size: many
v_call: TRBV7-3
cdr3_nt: TGTGCCAGCAGCCACGGGACAGGGGGCACTGAAGCTTTCTTT
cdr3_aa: CASSHGTGGTEAFF

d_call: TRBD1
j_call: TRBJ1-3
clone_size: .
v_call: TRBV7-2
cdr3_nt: TGTGCCAGCAGCTTAGGACAGGGGGCTCTCGGAAACACCATATATTTT
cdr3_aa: CASSLGQGALGNTIYF

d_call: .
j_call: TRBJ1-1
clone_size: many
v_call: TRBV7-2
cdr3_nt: TGTGCCAGCAGCTTATTTGTAGCTTCGAACACTGAAGCTTTCTTT
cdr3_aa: CASSLFVASNTEAFF

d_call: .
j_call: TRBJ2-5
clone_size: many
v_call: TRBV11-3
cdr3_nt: TGTGCCAGCAGCTTAGATGGACAGTTGGAGACCCAGTACTTC
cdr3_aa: CASSLDGQLETQYF

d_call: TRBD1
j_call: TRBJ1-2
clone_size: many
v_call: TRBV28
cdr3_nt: TGTGCCAGCAGTCCATACGACAGGGATGGAGGCTACACCTTC
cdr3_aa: CASSPYDRDGGYTF

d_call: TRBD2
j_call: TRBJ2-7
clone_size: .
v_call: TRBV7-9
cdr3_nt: TGTGCCAGCAGCCCCCGGGTTGGTAGCGGGGGGCCCCCCCAGTACGAGCAGTACTTC
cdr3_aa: CASSPRVGSGGPPQYEQYF

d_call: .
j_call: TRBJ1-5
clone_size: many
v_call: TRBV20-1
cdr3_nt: TGCAGTGCTTCAGATTACAATCAGCCCCAGCATTTT
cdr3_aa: CSASDYNQPQHF

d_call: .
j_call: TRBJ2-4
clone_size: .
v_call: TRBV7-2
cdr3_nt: TGTGCCAGCGGCTTATCCGGGAATTCCAAAAACATTCAGTACTTC
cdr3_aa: CASGLSGNSKNIQYF

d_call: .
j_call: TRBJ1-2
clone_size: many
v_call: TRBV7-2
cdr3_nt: TGTGCCAGCAGCCAGGTTTCAGCCTCCTATGGCTACACCTTC
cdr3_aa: CASSQVSASYGYTF

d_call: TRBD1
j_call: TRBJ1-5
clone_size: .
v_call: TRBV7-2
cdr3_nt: TGTGCCAGCAGCTTAGGAAACAGGGGAGGTCAGCCCCAGCATTTT
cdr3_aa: CASSLGNRGGQPQHF

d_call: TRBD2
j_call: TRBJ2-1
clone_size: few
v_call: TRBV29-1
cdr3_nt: TGCAGCGCCGGACTAGCGTCTACCTACAATGAGCAGTTCTTC
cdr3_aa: CSAGLASTYNEQFF

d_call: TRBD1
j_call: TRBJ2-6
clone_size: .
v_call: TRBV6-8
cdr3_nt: TGTGCCAGCAGTCCCCACCCCAGACAGGGGGTCATTGGGGCCAACGTCCTGACTTTC
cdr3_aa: CASSPHPRQGVIGANVLTF

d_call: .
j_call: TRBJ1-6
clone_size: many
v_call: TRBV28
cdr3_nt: TGTGCCAGCAGTTTAAGGTTACAACCCCTCCACTTT
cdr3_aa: CASSLRLQPLHF

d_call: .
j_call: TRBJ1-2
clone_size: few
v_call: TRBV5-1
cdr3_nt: TGCGCCAGCAGCTTGGAATCTAATGGCTACACCTTC
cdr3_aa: CASSLESNGYTF

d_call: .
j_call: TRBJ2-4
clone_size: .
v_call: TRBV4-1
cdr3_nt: TGCGCCAGCAGCCAAGAGCAGCGGGCGGGGAACATTCAGTACTTC
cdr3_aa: CASSQEQRAGNIQYF

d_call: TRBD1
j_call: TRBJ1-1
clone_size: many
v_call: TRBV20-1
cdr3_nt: TGCAGTGCTAGAGAAGGGGGCAAGGCTTTCTTT
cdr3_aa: CSAREGGKAFF

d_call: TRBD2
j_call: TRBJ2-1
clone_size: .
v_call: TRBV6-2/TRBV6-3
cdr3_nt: TGTGCCAGCAGTTACCCGGGACTAGCGGGAGAAGCTGAGCAGTTCTTC
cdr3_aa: CASSYPGLAGEAEQFF

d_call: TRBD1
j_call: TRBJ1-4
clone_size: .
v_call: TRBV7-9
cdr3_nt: TGTGCCAGCAGCTTAGCGACAGGGAGGGCGCGGGAAAAACTGTTTTTT
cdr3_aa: CASSLATGRAREKLFF

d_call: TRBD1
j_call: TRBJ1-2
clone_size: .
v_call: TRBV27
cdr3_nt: TGTGCCAGCAGCTCCACTCGGACAGGGGATGGCTACACCTTC
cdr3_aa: CASSSTRTGDGYTF

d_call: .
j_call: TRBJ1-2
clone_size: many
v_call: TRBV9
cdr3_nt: TGTGCCAGCAGCGTAGGGGCTGGCCCAGGCTACACCTTC
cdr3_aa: CASSVGAGPGYTF

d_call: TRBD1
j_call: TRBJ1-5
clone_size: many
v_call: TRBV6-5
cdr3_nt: TGTGCCAGCAGTTCCCAATCCAGGGGGCGCGGTCAGCCCCAGCATTTT
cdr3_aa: CASSSQSRGRGQPQHF

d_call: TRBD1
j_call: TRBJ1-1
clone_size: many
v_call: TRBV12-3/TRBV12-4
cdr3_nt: TGTGCCAGCAGTTTGGGGACAGGGGAATCTTTCTTT
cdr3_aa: CASSLGTGESFF

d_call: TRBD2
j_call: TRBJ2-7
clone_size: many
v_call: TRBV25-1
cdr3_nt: TGTGCCAGCAGTAGAGCTAGCGGGACGTTCGGCGAGCAGTACTTC
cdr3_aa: CASSRASGTFGEQYF

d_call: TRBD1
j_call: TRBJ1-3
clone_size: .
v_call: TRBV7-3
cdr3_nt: TGTGCCAGCAGCCGACAGGGGGCGGCTGGAAACACCATATATTTT
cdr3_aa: CASSRQGAAGNTIYF

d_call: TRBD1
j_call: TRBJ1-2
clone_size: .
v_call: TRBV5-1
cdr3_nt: TGCGCCAGCAGAAGAGAGACAGGGGGCGCGGTGCATGGCTACACCTTC
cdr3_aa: CASRRETGGAVHGYTF

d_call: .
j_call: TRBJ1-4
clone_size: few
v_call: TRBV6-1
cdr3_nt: TGTGCCAGCACCCTCTCGGCTGGACAGCTTGAAAAACTGTTTTTT
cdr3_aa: CASTLSAGQLEKLFF

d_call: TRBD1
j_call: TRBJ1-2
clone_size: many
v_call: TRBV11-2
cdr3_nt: TGTGCCAGCAGGGAGGGCAGGGGGCGTCGTAACTATGGCTACACCTTC
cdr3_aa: CASREGRGRRNYGYTF

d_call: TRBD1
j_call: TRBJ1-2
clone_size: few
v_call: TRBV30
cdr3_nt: TGTGCCTGGAGTCCACAGGGGGCTGGCTATGGCTACACCTTC
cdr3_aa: CAWSPQGAGYGYTF

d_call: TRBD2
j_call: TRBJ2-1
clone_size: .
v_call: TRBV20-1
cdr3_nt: TGCAGTGCCAACCTAGGGACTAGCGAGTACAATGAGCAGTTCTTC
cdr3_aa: CSANLGTSEYNEQFF

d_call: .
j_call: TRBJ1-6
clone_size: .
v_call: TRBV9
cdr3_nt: TGTGCCAGCAGCGTAGAAGGACAAAGCCTCTCACCCCTCCACTTT
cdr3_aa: CASSVEGQSLSPLHF

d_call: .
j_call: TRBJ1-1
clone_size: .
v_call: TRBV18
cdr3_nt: TGTGCCAGCTCACGTACGGCGCAGAACACTGAAGCTTTCTTT
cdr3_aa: CASSRTAQNTEAFF

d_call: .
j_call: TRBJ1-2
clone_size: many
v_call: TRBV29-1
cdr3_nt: TGCAGCGGAACAGGCGGTTATGGCTACACCTTC
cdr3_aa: CSGTGGYGYTF

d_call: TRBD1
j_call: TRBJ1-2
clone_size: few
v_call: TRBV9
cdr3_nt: TGTGCCAGCAGCGAGACAGGGGGCGTTGTCTATGGCTACACCTTC
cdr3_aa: CASSETGGVVYGYTF